A selection of T cell receptor beta chains follows, all from one sample in a study of tumor-infiltrating lymphocytes in localized non-small cell lung cancer. Clones were read by immunoSEQ multiplex PCR, and TCRdb kept only the in-frame ones, dropping some. This repertoire shows around 13,000 clones, about 63% found once; its top ten account for about 8.5%. Sequencing used lung tumor tissue. The receptors shown here come from a human donor with non-small cell lung cancer. Each CDR3 is given with its conserved first and last residue. D genes are given only for firm matches. A clone size is listed for some rows: how often the clone was seen (once, few, many), or a class if it is expanded.

d_call,j_call,v_call,clone_size,cdr3_aa,cdr3_nt
NA,TRBJ1-5,TRBV28,NA,CASSPLRGLSNQPQHF,TGTGCCAGCAGTCCCCTTCGGGGCCTTAGCAATCAGCCCCAGCATTTT
TRBD1,TRBJ1-4,TRBV29-1,few,CSVEEGAGEKLFF,TGCAGCGTTGAGGAGGGGGCTGGTGAAAAACTGTTTTTT
NA,TRBJ1-1,TRBV27,few,CASSLWGADTEAFF,TGTGCCAGCAGTTTGTGGGGGGCGGATACTGAAGCTTTCTTT
TRBD2,TRBJ2-1,TRBV6-6,once,CASSVGTSVYNEQFF,TGTGCCAGCAGTGTGGGGACTAGCGTCTACAATGAGCAGTTCTTC
TRBD2,TRBJ2-7,TRBV15,NA,CATSSDGLAGPYEQYF,TGTGCCACCAGCAGCGACGGACTAGCGGGTCCCTACGAGCAGTACTTC
NA,TRBJ1-1,TRBV15,few,CATSRVRGGNTEAFF,TGTGCCACCAGCAGGGTACGGGGAGGGAACACTGAAGCTTTCTTT
NA,TRBJ1-4,TRBV19,NA,CASSPQVATNEKLFF,TGTGCCAGTAGTCCCCAGGTTGCAACTAATGAAAAACTGTTTTTT
NA,TRBJ2-2,TRBV7-8,NA,CASSLVSANTGELFF,TGTGCCAGCAGCTTAGTTAGCGCGAACACCGGGGAGCTGTTTTTT
NA,TRBJ2-3,TRBV18,NA,CASSPVSTDTQYF,TGTGCCAGCTCACCAGTGTCAACAGATACGCAGTATTTT
NA,TRBJ1-2,TRBV19,NA,CASSPYTRGGYTF,TGTGCCAGTAGTCCTTACACCCGCGGTGGCTACACCTTC
TRBD2,TRBJ2-2,TRBV6-7,NA,CASSSPGLAGGVGTGELFF,TGTGCCAGCAGTTCACCGGGACTAGCGGGAGGAGTTGGCACCGGGGAGCTGTTTTTT
TRBD1,TRBJ2-1,TRBV7-9,NA,CASSSTRQGTGNEQFF,TGTGCCAGCAGCTCCACCCGACAGGGGACGGGGAATGAGCAGTTCTTC
NA,TRBJ2-4,TRBV5-4,once,CASSLVEDLRNIQYF,TGTGCCAGCAGCTTGGTCGAGGACCTAAGAAACATTCAGTACTTC
NA,TRBJ1-2,TRBV5-4,NA,CASSQNWGSRDGYTF,TGTGCCAGCAGTCAAAATTGGGGAAGCCGGGATGGCTACACCTTC
TRBD2,TRBJ2-1,TRBV10-1,NA,CASSESRTSAYNEQFF,TGCGCCAGCAGTGAGTCAAGGACTAGCGCCTACAATGAGCAGTTCTTC
TRBD1,TRBJ1-5,TRBV6-1,NA,CASSGFDRGRNQPQHF,TGTGCCAGCAGTGGGTTCGACAGGGGCCGCAATCAGCCCCAGCATTTT
NA,TRBJ2-7,TRBV4-2,NA,CASSSTGFSYEQYF,TGTGCCAGCAGCTCTACAGGATTTTCCTACGAGCAGTACTTC
TRBD1,TRBJ1-6,TRBV11-3,NA,CASSKGQGNNSPLHF,TGTGCCAGCAGCAAGGGACAGGGTAACAATTCACCCCTCCACTTT
TRBD2,TRBJ2-1,TRBV30,few,CAWASGNDNEQFF,TGTGCCTGGGCTAGCGGGAACGACAATGAGCAGTTCTTC
NA,TRBJ2-7,TRBV7-9,once,CASSSTVSYEQYF,TGTGCCAGCAGCTCCACAGTTTCCTACGAGCAGTACTTC
NA,TRBJ2-7,TRBV5-6,NA,CASSLGGSSYEQYF,TGTGCCAGCAGCTTGGGGGGTAGCAGCTACGAGCAGTACTTC
NA,TRBJ2-2,TRBV2,NA,CASTTTGDGELFF,TGTGCCAGCACCACGACAGGCGACGGGGAGCTGTTTTTT